This T cell receptor (beta chain) was identified in a study of regulatory and conventional T cells in RAG deficiency. This clone was detected once. Unmatched junction bases numbered 20, after V lost 6 bases and J lost 1 base. CDR3 length equals 19 residues. Germline CDR1 LNHDA, CDR2 SQIVND (reference sequence). The repertoire was sequenced with immunoSEQ multiplex PCR; TCRdb's copy has only in-frame clones and lacks some. The repertoire holds fewer than 35,000 clones, with around 90% as singletons. These data also formed part of another study, on regulatory T cells. In that study: The primer mix had 52 TRBV and 13 TRBJ primers.

The genes are TRBV19 and TRBJ2-7, with 8 nucleotides matching TRBD2. Material: CD8+ T cells sorted from blood. The receptor was derived from a human donor in good health. CDR3 nucleotides: TGTGCCAGTAGCCTAACCCGGCCCCTGATGCCTAGCGGGTCCTACGAGCAGTACTTC. Protein product: CASSLTRPLMPSGSYEQYF.